The 27 T cell receptor beta chains below were found in one sample sequenced in a study of PD-1 blockade in classical Hodgkin lymphoma. Stated time point: cycle 4 day 1 (C4D1), after less than 7 weeks of nivolumab. In every patient, relapse followed autologous stem cell transplantation, while exposure to brentuximab vedotin differed. Using immunoSEQ multiplex PCR, the repertoire was profiled, and TCRdb retains in-frame clones only, with some absent. The profile covers under 130,000 clones, with approximately 90% appearing a single time and roughly 20% taken by the ten largest. Sequencing used peripheral blood mononuclear cells (PBMCs), obtained before the fourth cycle of nivolumab. These receptors were collected from a human donor with classical Hodgkin lymphoma.

In this sample, this clone turned up once. V usage is TRBV28 and J usage is TRBJ1-1; 7 bases match TRBD1. The CDR3 is made up of 16 amino acids. Germline V gives CDR1 MDHEN, CDR2 SYDVKM. The junction had 10 bases not matched to a gene; V was cut back by 6 bases and J by 0 bases. In nucleotides, the CDR3 is TGTGCCAGCAGAGACAGGGAGGCGAATTTGAACACTGAAGCTTTCTTT. Amino acids: CASRDREANLNTEAFF.

The chain has TRBV4-1 and TRBJ2-7; the match to TRBD2 covers 7 bases. Per germline, CDR1 MGHRA and CDR2 YSYEKL. CDR3 size: 13 residues. J lost 5 bases, V lost 4 bases, and 5 bases had no gene match. The CDR3 region is CASSPRLADEQYF. In DNA, the CDR3 is TGCGCCAGCAGCCCCCGACTAGCAGACGAGCAGTACTTC.

This chain joins TRBV12-5 and TRBJ1-2, with unresolved D. Trimming took off 0 bases at V and 2 bases at J, with 7 bases between the two ends. Germline-derived CDR1 and CDR2 are LGHNT and FRNRAP. The CDR3 extends over 14 amino acids. CDR3 region: CASGLVLGNYGYTF. The CDR3 bases are TGTGCTAGTGGTTTGGTACTTGGCAACTATGGCTACACCTTC. The whole variable domain, remainder taken from reference TRBV12-5 and TRBJ1-2, is DARVTQTPRHKVTEMGQEVTMRCQPILGHNTVFWYRQTMMQGLELLAYFRNRAPLDDSGMPKDRFSAEMPDATLATLKIQPSEPRDSAVYFCASGLVLGNYGYTFGSGTRLTVV.

The chain couples TRBV11-2 to TRBJ1-5; D may be TRBD1 (6 bases). The CDR3 covers 16 residues. Per germline, CDR1 SGHAT and CDR2 FQNNGV. V was clipped by 1 base and J by 2 bases, with 12 bases between them. The CDR3 nucleotides read TGTGCCAGCAGCTTAGGGGCAGGGGATCGCAATCAGCCCCAGCATTTT. Its protein is CASSLGAGDRNQPQHF.

The V and J genes are TRBV28 and TRBJ2-2; D unresolved. The CDR3 has 16 residues. The germline V gene encodes CDR1 MDHEN and CDR2 SYDVKM. V was clipped by 5 bases and J by 4 bases, with 17 bases between them. The CDR3 here is CASSTPDRWSTGELFF. The CDR3 bases are TGTGCCAGCAGTACCCCGGATCGGTGGAGCACCGGGGAGCTGTTTTTT.

This chain connects TRBV29-1 to TRBJ2-7, with a weak D call TRBD2 (5 bases). Deletions cut 7 bases from V and 5 bases from J, with 18 bases between. Per the germline V gene, CDR1 is SQVTM and CDR2 is ANQGSEA. The CDR3 length is 13 residues. The CDR3 coding sequence is TGCAGCGCTAAAAACCCGGGGTTAGACGAGCAGTACTTC. Encoded protein: CSAKNPGLDEQYF.

J is TRBJ1-1 and V is TRBV27; D unresolved. The germline V and J ends were trimmed by 3 bases and 3 bases, with 11 bases remaining between them. Germline loops: CDR1 MNHEY, CDR2 SMNVEV (reference sequence). CDR3 length: 14 residues. For the CDR3, the DNA is TGTGCCAGCAGTTTTGGCAGAAGCCACACTGAAGCTTTCTTT. This encodes CASSFGRSHTEAFF.

V gene TRBV10-3 combines with J gene TRBJ1-1; no clear D. The CDR3 is 15 residues long. V was clipped by 3 bases and J by 1 base, with 12 bases between them. Germline CDR1 reads ENHRY; CDR2 reads SYGVKD. The CDR3 DNA is TGTGCCATCAGTGAACAGATCGCAGGGAACACTGAAGCTTTCTTT. Translated: CAISEQIAGNTEAFF.

The chain links TRBV4-1 to TRBJ2-1; 13 nucleotides agree with TRBD2. There are 14 residues in the CDR3. Germline CDR1 reads MGHRA; CDR2 reads YSYEKL. J was trimmed by 6 bases and V by 4 bases; bases with no gene match: 0. CDR3 coding DNA: TGCGCCAGCAGCCGGACTAGCGGGGGCAATGAGCAGTTCTTC. This encodes CASSRTSGGNEQFF.

The chain employs TRBV4-2 and TRBJ2-5, with 8 nucleotides matching TRBD2. The trim removed 0 bases at V and 4 bases at J, leaving 10 bases unmatched. Germline-derived CDR1 and CDR2 are LGHNA and YNFKEQ. This CDR3 has 17 amino acids. The CDR3 DNA reads TGTGCCAGCAGCCAAGATCCCAGCGGGAGATCGGGAGAGACCCAGTACTTC. This gives the protein CASSQDPSGRSGETQYF.

The rearrangement links TRBV27 to TRBJ2-6; D is possibly TRBD1 (5 bases). The CDR3 has 15 residues. V was trimmed by 4 bases and J by 1 base, leaving 8 bases between them. Germline loops: CDR1 MNHEY, CDR2 SMNVEV (reference sequence). The CDR3 protein is CASSWAGSGANVLTF. CDR3 bases: TGTGCCAGCAGTTGGGCAGGGTCTGGGGCCAACGTCCTGACTTTC. The complete variable domain, with remaining parts taken from reference TRBV27 and TRBJ2-6, reads EAQVTQNPRYLITVTGKKLTVTCSQNMNHEYMSWYRQDPGLGLRQIYYSMNVEVTDKGDVPEGYKVSRKEKRNFPLILESPSPNQTSLYFCASSWAGSGANVLTFGAGSRLTVL.

This chain uses TRBV18 with TRBJ1-1; D might be TRBD1 (5 bases). The CDR3 contains 16 residues. Germline V gene lookup returns CDR1 KGHSH and CDR2 LQKENI. Deletions cut 3 bases from V and 0 bases from J, with 14 bases between. CDR3 loop: CASSPSRQTMNTEAFF. CDR3 DNA: TGTGCCAGCTCACCGTCCCGACAGACTATGAACACTGAAGCTTTCTTT.

The J gene is TRBJ1-2, the V gene TRBV19, with 8 bases that match TRBD1. V was pared by 1 base and J by 4 bases, with 2 bases of the junction left unmatched. Germline V gene sequence: CDR1 LNHDA, CDR2 SQIVND (reference sequence). This CDR3 is 14 amino acids long. CDR3 amino acids: CASSIAGQGYGYTF. CDR3 coding DNA: TGTGCCAGTAGTATAGCCGGACAGGGCTATGGCTACACCTTC.

This chain links TRBV11-2 with TRBJ2-7, with TRBD2 as a possible D gene (6 bases). Trimming removed 1 base at V and 5 bases at J, with 15 bases between. CDR1 is SGHAT, CDR2 FQNNGV, per germline. The CDR3 extends over 15 amino acids. The CDR3 DNA sequence: TGTGCCAGCAGCTTAGTGGCGGCTAGCGCCCACGAGCAGTACTTC. Translating gives CASSLVAASAHEQYF.

The V gene is TRBV5-5, the J gene TRBJ2-7; D is unresolved. The CDR3 has 11 residues. Trimming shortened V by 0 bases and J by 7 bases, and 5 bases separated the two germline ends. Germline loops: CDR1 SGHKS, CDR2 YYEKEE (reference sequence). In DNA form, the CDR3 reads TGTGCCAGCAGCTTGGACCTGGAGCAGTACTTC. Residues: CASSLDLEQYF.

This rearrangement joins TRBV6-1 to TRBJ1-1; tentative D call: TRBD1 (6 bases). V was trimmed by 7 bases and J by 1 base, leaving 13 bases between them. CDR3 size: 14 residues. Germline-derived CDR1 and CDR2 are MNHNS and SASEGT. The CDR3 sequence: CASNGGLGNTEAFF. The CDR3 DNA sequence: TGTGCCAGCAACGGGGGGCTCGGGAACACTGAAGCTTTCTTT.

The chain is built from TRBV19 and TRBJ2-3; maybe TRBD2 (6 bases). This CDR3 contains 15 residues. V was trimmed by 4 bases and J by 4 bases, leaving 15 bases between them. Germline-derived CDR1 and CDR2 are LNHDA and SQIVND (reference sequence). CDR3 in amino acids: CASSTFLARADTQYF. The CDR3 DNA sequence: TGTGCCAGTAGTACTTTTCTAGCGAGGGCAGATACGCAGTATTTT.

In DNA form, the CDR3 reads TGTGCCAGCAGTGAAGCATCGGGTGAAGATACGCAGTATTTT. Translation: CASSEASGEDTQYF. The chain links TRBV2 to TRBJ2-3, with D hard to call. The length of the CDR3 is 14 residues. Trimming stripped 0 bases from V and 5 bases from J, with 9 bases between. CDR1 and CDR2 from the germline V gene are SNHLY and FYNNEI.

The chain has TRBV5-1 and TRBJ2-7; TRBD1 matches 7 bases. The length of the CDR3 is 15 residues. Germline V CDR1 and CDR2: SGHRS, YFSETQ. J lost 6 bases, V lost 2 bases, and 11 bases had no gene match. CDR3 sequence reads: CASSFHGRTGVEQYF. The CDR3 DNA is TGCGCCAGCAGCTTCCACGGAAGGACAGGAGTCGAGCAGTACTTC.

The chain employs TRBV6-1 and TRBJ1-1; D may be TRBD1 (6 bases). The length of the CDR3 is 16 residues. Germline CDR1 reads MNHNS; CDR2 reads SASEGT. The ends were cut back, 1 base at V and 0 bases at J, with 12 bases in the middle. DNA of the CDR3: TGTGCCAGCAGTGAAGATTGGACAGTGATGAACACTGAAGCTTTCTTT. It codes for CASSEDWTVMNTEAFF.

J is TRBJ2-1 and V is TRBV5-4; no clear D gene. V lost 4 bases, J lost 7 bases, and 15 bases lay in between. Germline loops: CDR1 SGHNT, CDR2 YYREEE (reference sequence). The CDR3 runs 14 residues. The CDR3 sequence: CASSLTLGGNEQFF. The CDR3 DNA follows: TGTGCCAGCAGCCTTACCCTTGGCGGTAATGAGCAGTTCTTC.

This rearrangement joins TRBV10-3 to TRBJ2-1; D gene uncertain. V was shortened by 11 bases and J by 6 bases, with 17 bases between the two germline ends. Germline-derived CDR1 and CDR2 are ENHRY and SYGVKD. The CDR3 consists of 13 residues. The CDR3 sequence is CAASGSPGNEQFF. DNA for the CDR3: TGTGCCGCGTCCGGGTCGCCCGGCAATGAGCAGTTCTTC.

The chain carries TRBV27 and TRBJ2-1, with 11 bases that match TRBD1. Germline-derived CDR1 and CDR2 are MNHEY and SMNVEV (reference sequence). Trimming cost V 7 bases and J 6 bases; bases outside gene matches: 2. CDR3 length equals 13 residues. The CDR3 coding sequence is TGTGCCAGCACGGACAGGGGGCTCAATGAGCAGTTCTTC. This encodes CASTDRGLNEQFF.

The genes are TRBV15 and TRBJ1-1, with TRBD1 matching over 8 bases. CDR3 length: 15 amino acids. The germline V gene encodes CDR1 LNHNV and CDR2 YYDKDF (reference sequence). The ends lost 2 bases at V and 4 bases at J; junction bases unmatched: 6. CDR3 bases: TGTGCCACCAGCAGACCGGGGACAGGTTTCACTGAAGCTTTCTTT. Translating it yields CATSRPGTGFTEAFF. The whole variable domain, remainder taken from reference TRBV15 and TRBJ1-1, is DAMVIQNPRYQVTQFGKPVTLSCSQTLNHNVMYWYQQKSSQAPKLLFHYYDKDFNNEADTPDNFQSRRPNTSFCFLDIRSPGLGDTAMYLCATSRPGTGFTEAFFGQGTRLTVV.

The gene calls are TRBV5-6 and TRBJ2-3; 11 bases fit TRBD1. Germline values: CDR1 SGHDT, CDR2 YYEEEE. V was clipped by 5 bases and J by 4 bases; unmatched bases: 15. The CDR3 runs 18 residues. CDR3 nucleotide sequence: TGTGCCAGCAGTCCAATCTCCGGGACAGGGGGATTTGCAGATACGCAGTATTTT. This encodes CASSPISGTGGFADTQYF.

V and J are TRBV4-2 and TRBJ2-3; no firm D call. The CDR3 sequence is 14 residues long. Per germline, CDR1 LGHNA and CDR2 YNFKEQ. Trimming stripped 4 bases from V and 6 bases from J, with 14 bases between. CDR3 residues: CASSRSPRSDTQYF. CDR3 in DNA: TGTGCCAGCAGCCGTTCTCCTCGGTCCGATACGCAGTATTTT.

The rearrangement joins TRBV27 to TRBJ1-2; weak D call: TRBD1 (5 bases). CDR3 length: 16 residues. Per germline, CDR1 MNHEY and CDR2 SMNVEV (reference sequence). The ends were cut back, 5 bases at V and 3 bases at J, with 19 bases in the middle. CDR3 sequence: CASSTGRGFFDYGYTF. For the CDR3, the DNA is TGTGCCAGCAGTACTGGACGGGGGTTTTTTGACTATGGCTACACCTTC.